These 14 T cell receptor beta chains were all obtained from the same sample, sequenced in a study of blood T cells in healthy people across ages. PCR was performed a second time for about 7 to 12 cycles using a sample-barcoded 5' primer and a J-beta primer mix. MiXCR, run by TCRdb on the 5' RACE reads, gives a single entry per CDR3 protein. The sample includes over 1.5 million distinct CDR3 sequences, 49% of them seen just once. The source material was blood. The receptor set was obtained from a woman between 40 and 50 years old in good health.

The chain links TRBV6-1 to TRBJ2-7, with TRBD2 matching 8 bases. After removal of 6 bases from V and 2 bases from J, the junction contained 6 bases not matched to a gene. This CDR3 has 14 amino acids. CDR1 MNHNS and CDR2 SASEGT come from the germline V gene. The CDR3: CASRVGAGAYEQYF. CDR3 in DNA: TGTGCCAGCAGAGTCGGAGCGGGGGCCTACGAGCAGTACTTC.

CDR3: CASSLGGIDEQYF. The CDR3 bases are TGTGCCAGCAGCTTGGGGGGAATAGACGAGCAGTACTTC. The chain links TRBV5-6 to TRBJ2-7; D gene unclear. The CDR3 has 13 amino acids. Germline V gene data show CDR1 as SGHDT and CDR2 as YYEEEE. The V end lost 0 bases, the J end lost 5 bases, and 9 bases lay between the germline ends.

The chain couples TRBV6-6 to TRBJ1-1; TRBD1 agrees at 9 bases. With 6 bases clipped from V and 2 bases from J, the junction kept 13 bases outside the gene matches. The CDR3 spans 17 residues. CDR1 and CDR2 from the germline V gene are MNHNY and SVGAGI (reference sequence). The CDR3 here is CASRAFMRQGENTEAFF. The CDR3 nucleotides are TGTGCCAGCAGGGCATTCATGAGACAGGGGGAAAACACTGAAGCTTTCTTT.

The chain links TRBV7-2 to TRBJ2-4; D perhaps matches TRBD1 (5 bases). This CDR3 comprises 12 residues. From germline, CDR1 is SGHTA and CDR2 FQGNSA. V was pared by 6 bases and J by 9 bases, with 12 bases between. CDR3 loop: CASRGQNGIQYF. The DNA for the CDR3 is TGTGCCAGCAGAGGACAAAACGGCATTCAGTACTTC.

The rearrangement links TRBV9 to TRBJ2-3; D gene ambiguous. V lost 0 bases to trimming and J lost 2 bases, with 7 bases between them. In germline, CDR1 is SGDLS, CDR2 YYNGEE. This CDR3 is 14 amino acids long. CDR3 in DNA: TGTGCCAGCAGCGTAGGGACCTACACAGATACGCAGTATTTT. It yields the protein CASSVGTYTDTQYF.

The chain joins TRBV20-1 to TRBJ2-7, with D perhaps TRBD1 (5 bases). Germline lookup yields CDR1 DFQATT and CDR2 SNEGSKA (reference sequence). This CDR3 has 14 amino acids. V was clipped by 6 bases and J by 3 bases, with 18 bases between them. CDR3 amino acids: CSADKPMDNYEQYF. The CDR3 bases are TGCAGTGCCGATAAACCAATGGACAACTACGAGCAGTACTTC.

The chain is built from TRBV2 and TRBJ1-2; D is possibly TRBD1 (6 bases). The CDR3 has 14 residues. Trimming removed 6 bases at V and 4 bases at J, with 15 bases between. In germline, CDR1 is SNHLY, CDR2 FYNNEI. As DNA, the CDR3 is TGTGCCAGCAGCTTTCAGGGGCTGTTCTATGGCTACACCTTC. The encoded protein is CASSFQGLFYGYTF.

To note about this clonotype: One end of the junction is discordant with germline, which a read error may explain. This chain joins TRBV28 and TRBJ2-3, with D unclear. This CDR3 is built from 19 residues. Germline CDR1 is MDHEN and CDR2 is SYDVKM. CDR3 protein: CASSLLADPGSLPTNTQYF. CDR3 DNA sequence: TGTGCCAGCAGTTTATTGGCCGACCCAGGATCCCTCCCCACAAATACGCAGTATTTT.

This chain connects TRBV10-1 to TRBJ2-7, with D perhaps TRBD1 or TRBD2 (5 bases each). The J call may be mistaken, given a closer DNA end match to TRBJ2-5. The length of the CDR3 is 13 residues. Germline V gene sequence: CDR1 WNHNN, CDR2 SYGVQD (reference sequence). CDR3 sequence reads: CASSESQGQTQYF. The CDR3 DNA is TGCGCCAGCAGTGAGTCGCAGGGACAGACCCAGTACTTC.

This clonotype turned up a few times. The chain joins TRBV7-9 to TRBJ2-5, with a weak D call TRBD2 (5 bases). The CDR3 runs 15 residues. V was cut by 1 base and J by 10 bases, with 19 bases left in between. Germline assignment: CDR1 SEHNR and CDR2 FQNEAQ (reference sequence). As DNA, the CDR3 is TGTGCCAGCAGCTTAGTGCCCAGCCTTGGAGGAGGCCAGTACTTC. Translated: CASSLVPSLGGGQYF.

There are a few counts of this clonotype. The V call is TRBV15, the J call TRBJ1-1; D is uncertain. V was trimmed by 0 bases and J by 1 base, leaving 9 bases between them. The CDR3 covers 15 residues. Germline CDR1 LNHNV, CDR2 YYDKDF (reference sequence). The CDR3 sequence is CATSRDRAGNTEAFF. Here the CDR3 DNA reads TGTGCCACCAGCAGAGATCGGGCGGGGAACACTGAAGCTTTCTTT.

The chain is built from TRBV6-5 and TRBJ2-3, with TRBD1 identical over 7 bases. The germline CDR1 and CDR2 sequences are MNHEY and SVGAGI. J was trimmed by 2 bases and V by 0 bases; bases with no gene match: 11. CDR3 length equals 18 residues. CDR3 coding DNA: TGTGCCAGCAGTTACTCCTGGGGCCGGGACAGAAACACAGATACGCAGTATTTT. The encoded protein is CASSYSWGRDRNTDTQYF.

The genes are TRBV13 and TRBJ2-1, with 11 bases aligning to TRBD2. V shed 5 bases, J shed 3 bases, and the junction held 9 bases outside the gene matches. The CDR3 covers 17 residues. Germline V CDR1 and CDR2: PRHDT, FYEKMQ (reference sequence). DNA of the CDR3: TGTGCCAGCAGCCGGGGACTAGCGGCAAACCGCTACAATGAGCAGTTCTTC. This translates into CASSRGLAANRYNEQFF.

This clonotype appeared once. The chain is built from TRBV28 and TRBJ2-1; 8 nucleotides line up with TRBD1. The CDR3 has 14 residues. The ends lost 5 bases at V and 9 bases at J; junction bases unmatched: 9. Germline lookup yields CDR1 MDHEN and CDR2 SYDVKM. The CDR3: CASSTLTGVGEQFF. The DNA of the CDR3 is TGTGCCAGCAGTACCCTGACAGGGGTCGGTGAGCAGTTCTTC. The full variable domain, in which reference TRBV28 and TRBJ2-1 provide the parts outside the CDR3, is DVKVTQSSRYLVKRTGEKVFLECVQDMDHENMFWYRQDPGLGLRLIYFSYDVKMKEKGDIPEGYSVSREKKERFSLILESASTNQTSMYLCASSTLTGVGEQFFGPGTRLTVL.